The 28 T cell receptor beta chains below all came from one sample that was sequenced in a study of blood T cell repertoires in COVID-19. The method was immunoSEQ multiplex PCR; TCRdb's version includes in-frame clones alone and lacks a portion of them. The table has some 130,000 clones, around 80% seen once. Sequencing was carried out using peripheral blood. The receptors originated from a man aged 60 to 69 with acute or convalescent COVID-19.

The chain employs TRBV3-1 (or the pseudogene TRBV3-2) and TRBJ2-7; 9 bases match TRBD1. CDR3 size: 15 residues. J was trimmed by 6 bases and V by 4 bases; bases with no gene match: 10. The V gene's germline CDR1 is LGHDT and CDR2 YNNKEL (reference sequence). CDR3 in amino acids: CASSPGQGSGSEQYF. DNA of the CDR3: TGTGCCAGCAGCCCGGGACAGGGATCGGGTTCCGAGCAGTACTTC.

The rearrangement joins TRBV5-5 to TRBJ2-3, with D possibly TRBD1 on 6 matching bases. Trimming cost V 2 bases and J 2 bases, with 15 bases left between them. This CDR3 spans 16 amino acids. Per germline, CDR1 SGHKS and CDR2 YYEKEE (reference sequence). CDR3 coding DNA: TGTGCCAGCAGCTTAACAGGGACAAGCCTCACAGATACGCAGTATTTT. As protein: CASSLTGTSLTDTQYF.

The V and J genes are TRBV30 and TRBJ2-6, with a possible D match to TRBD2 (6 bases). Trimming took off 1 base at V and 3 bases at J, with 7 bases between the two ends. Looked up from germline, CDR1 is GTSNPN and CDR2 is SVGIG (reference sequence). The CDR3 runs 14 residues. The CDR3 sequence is CAWSGDFGANVLTF. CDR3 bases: TGTGCCTGGAGTGGGGACTTTGGGGCCAACGTCCTGACTTTC.

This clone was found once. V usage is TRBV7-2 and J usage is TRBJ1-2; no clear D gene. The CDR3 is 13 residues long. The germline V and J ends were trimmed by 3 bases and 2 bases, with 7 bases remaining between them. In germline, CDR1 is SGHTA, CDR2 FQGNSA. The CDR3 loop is CASSLAGNYGYTF. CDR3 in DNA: TGTGCCAGCAGCTTGGCAGGAAACTATGGCTACACCTTC.

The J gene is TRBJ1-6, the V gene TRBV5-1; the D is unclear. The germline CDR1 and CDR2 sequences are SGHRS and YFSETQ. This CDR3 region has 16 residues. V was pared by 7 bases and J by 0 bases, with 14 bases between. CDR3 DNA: TGCGCCAGCGCGGAGAGGTTAAGCTCCTATAATTCACCCCTCCACTTT. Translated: CASAERLSSYNSPLHF.

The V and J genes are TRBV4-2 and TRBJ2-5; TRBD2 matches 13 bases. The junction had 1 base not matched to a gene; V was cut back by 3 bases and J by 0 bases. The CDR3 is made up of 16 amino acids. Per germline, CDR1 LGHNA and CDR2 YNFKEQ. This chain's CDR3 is CASSHGTSGDQETQYF. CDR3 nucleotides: TGTGCCAGCAGCCATGGGACTAGCGGGGACCAAGAGACCCAGTACTTC.

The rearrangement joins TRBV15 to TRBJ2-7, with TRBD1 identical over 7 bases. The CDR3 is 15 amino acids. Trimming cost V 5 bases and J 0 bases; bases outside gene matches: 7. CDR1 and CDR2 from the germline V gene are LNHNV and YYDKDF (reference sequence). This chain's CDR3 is CATSGTGQSSYEQYF. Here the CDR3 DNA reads TGTGCCACCAGCGGGACGGGACAGTCCTCCTACGAGCAGTACTTC.

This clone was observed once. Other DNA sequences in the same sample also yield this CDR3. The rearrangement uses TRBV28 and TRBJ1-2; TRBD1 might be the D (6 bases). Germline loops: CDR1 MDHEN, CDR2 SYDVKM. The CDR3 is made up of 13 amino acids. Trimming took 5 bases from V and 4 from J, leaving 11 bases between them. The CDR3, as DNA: TGTGCCAGCAGTCTCCAACAGGGCTATGGCTACACCTTC. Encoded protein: CASSLQQGYGYTF.

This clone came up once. The CDR3 spells CASSSDIVHYNEQFF. CDR3 DNA: TGTGCCAGCAGTTCAGACATAGTCCACTACAATGAGCAGTTCTTC. This sequence joins TRBV28 and TRBJ2-1, with D unresolved. Germline V CDR1 and CDR2: MDHEN, SYDVKM. The V end lost 4 bases, the J end lost 3 bases, and 13 bases lay between the germline ends. The CDR3 spans 15 residues.

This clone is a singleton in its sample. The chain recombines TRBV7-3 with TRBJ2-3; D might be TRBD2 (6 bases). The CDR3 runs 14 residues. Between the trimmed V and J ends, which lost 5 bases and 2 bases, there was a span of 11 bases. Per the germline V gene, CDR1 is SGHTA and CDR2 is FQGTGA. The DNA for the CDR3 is TGTGCCAGCAGCCGGCGGGACTTCACAGATACGCAGTATTTT. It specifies CASSRRDFTDTQYF.

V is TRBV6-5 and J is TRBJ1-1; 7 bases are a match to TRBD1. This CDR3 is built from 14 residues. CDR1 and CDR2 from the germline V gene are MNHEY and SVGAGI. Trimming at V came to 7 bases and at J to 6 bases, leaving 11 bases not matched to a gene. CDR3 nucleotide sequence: TGTGCCAGCATCGAGATAGGGGGCAGGGCTGAAGCTTTCTTT. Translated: CASIEIGGRAEAFF.

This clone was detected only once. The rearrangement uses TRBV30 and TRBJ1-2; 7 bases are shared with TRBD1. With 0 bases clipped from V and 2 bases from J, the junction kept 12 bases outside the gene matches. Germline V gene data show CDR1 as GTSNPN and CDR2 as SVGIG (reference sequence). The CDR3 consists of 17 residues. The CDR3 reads CAWSVSGAGTANYGYTF. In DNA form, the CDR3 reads TGTGCCTGGAGTGTTTCTGGAGCCGGGACAGCGAACTATGGCTACACCTTC.

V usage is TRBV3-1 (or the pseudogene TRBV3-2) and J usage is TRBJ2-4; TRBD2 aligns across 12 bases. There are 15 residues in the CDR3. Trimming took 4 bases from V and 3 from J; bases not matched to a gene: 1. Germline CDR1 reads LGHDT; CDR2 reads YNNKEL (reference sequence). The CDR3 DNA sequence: TGTGCCAGCAGCCCGACTAGCGGGGGCAAAAACATTCAGTACTTC. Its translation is CASSPTSGGKNIQYF.

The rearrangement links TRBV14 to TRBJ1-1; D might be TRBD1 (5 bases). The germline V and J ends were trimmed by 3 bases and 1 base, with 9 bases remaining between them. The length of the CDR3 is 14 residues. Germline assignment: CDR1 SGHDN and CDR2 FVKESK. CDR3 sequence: CASSHGTANTEAFF. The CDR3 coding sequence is TGTGCCAGCAGCCATGGGACTGCGAACACTGAAGCTTTCTTT.

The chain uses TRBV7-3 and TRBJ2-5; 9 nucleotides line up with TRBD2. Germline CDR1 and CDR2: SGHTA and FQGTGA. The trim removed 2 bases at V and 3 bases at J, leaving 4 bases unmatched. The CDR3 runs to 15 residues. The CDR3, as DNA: TGTGCCAGCAGCTTAGGCGGGAGGGCCAAAGAGACCCAGTACTTC. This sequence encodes CASSLGGRAKETQYF.

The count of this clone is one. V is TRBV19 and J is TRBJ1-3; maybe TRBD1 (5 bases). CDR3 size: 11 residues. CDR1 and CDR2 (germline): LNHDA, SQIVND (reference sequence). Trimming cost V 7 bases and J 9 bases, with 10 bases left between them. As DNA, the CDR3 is TGTGCCAGTAATCGGCAGGGCACCATATATTTT. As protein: CASNRQGTIYF.

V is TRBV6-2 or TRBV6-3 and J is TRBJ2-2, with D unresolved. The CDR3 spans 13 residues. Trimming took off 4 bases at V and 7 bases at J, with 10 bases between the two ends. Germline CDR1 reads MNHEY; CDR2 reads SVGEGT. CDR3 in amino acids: CASSFERGGELFF. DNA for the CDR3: TGTGCCAGCAGTTTCGAACGAGGCGGGGAGCTGTTTTTT.

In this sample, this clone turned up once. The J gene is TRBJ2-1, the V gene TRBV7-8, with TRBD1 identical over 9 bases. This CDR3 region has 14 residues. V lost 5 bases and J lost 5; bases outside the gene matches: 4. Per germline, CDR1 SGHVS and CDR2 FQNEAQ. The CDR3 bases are TGTGCCAGCAGCGGGGGACAGGGAAACAATGAGCAGTTCTTC. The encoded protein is CASSGGQGNNEQFF.

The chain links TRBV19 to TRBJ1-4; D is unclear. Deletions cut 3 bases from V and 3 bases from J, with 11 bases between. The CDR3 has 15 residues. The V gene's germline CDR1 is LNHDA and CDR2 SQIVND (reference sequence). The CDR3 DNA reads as TGTGCCAGTAGTATCTTGGTATCGGCTAATGAAAAACTGTTTTTT. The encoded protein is CASSILVSANEKLFF.

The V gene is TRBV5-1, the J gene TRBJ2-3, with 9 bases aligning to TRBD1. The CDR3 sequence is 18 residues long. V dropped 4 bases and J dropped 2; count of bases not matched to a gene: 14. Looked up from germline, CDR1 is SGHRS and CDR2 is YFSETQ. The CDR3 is CASSPNPRGQGTTDTQYF. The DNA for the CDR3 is TGCGCCAGCAGCCCGAACCCCCGGGGACAGGGAACCACAGATACGCAGTATTTT.

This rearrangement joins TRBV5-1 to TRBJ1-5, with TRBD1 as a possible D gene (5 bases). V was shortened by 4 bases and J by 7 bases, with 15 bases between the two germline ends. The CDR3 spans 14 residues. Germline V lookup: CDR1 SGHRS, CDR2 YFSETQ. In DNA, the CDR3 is TGCGCCAGCAGCGCCACAGGAGGGGACCAGCCCCAGCATTTT. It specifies CASSATGGDQPQHF.

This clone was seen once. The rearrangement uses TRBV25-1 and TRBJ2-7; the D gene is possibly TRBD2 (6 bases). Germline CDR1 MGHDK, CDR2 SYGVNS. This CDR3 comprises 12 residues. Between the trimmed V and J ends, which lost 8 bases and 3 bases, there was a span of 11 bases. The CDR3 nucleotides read TGTGCCAGCGGAGGGTCCCGCTACGAGCAGTACTTC. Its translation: CASGGSRYEQYF.

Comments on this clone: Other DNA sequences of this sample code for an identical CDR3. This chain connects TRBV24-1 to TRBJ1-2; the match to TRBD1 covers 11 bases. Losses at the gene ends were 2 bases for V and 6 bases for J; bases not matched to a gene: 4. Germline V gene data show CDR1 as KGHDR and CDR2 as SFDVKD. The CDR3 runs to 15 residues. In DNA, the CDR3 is TGTGCCACCAGTGATTCCGGGACAGGGGGTGATGGCTACACCTTC. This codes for CATSDSGTGGDGYTF.

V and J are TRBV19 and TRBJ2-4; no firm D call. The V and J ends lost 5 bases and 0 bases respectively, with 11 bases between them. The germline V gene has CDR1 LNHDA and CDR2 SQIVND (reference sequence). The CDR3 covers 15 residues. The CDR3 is CASSADTLAKNIQYF. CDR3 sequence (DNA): TGTGCCAGTAGTGCCGACACCTTAGCCAAAAACATTCAGTACTTC.

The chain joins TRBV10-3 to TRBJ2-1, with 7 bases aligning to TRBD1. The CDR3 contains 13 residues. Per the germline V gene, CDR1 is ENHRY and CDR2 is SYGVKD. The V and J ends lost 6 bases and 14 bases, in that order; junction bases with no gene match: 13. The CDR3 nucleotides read TGTGCCATCAGAGCCATAACAGGGGTGGAGGAGTTCTTC. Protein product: CAIRAITGVEEFF.

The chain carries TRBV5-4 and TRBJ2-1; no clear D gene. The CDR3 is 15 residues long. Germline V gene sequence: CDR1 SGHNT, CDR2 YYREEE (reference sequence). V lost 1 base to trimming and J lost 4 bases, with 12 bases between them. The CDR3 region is CASSLPLTGYNEQFF. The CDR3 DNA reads TGTGCCAGCAGCTTGCCCCTGACTGGTTACAATGAGCAGTTCTTC.

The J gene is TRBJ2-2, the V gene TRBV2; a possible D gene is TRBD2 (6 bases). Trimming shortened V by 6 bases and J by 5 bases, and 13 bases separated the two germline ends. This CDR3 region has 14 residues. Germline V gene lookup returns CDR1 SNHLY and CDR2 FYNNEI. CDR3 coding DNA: TGTGCCAGCAGCTTGGGACTTTTTACCGGGGAGCTGTTTTTT. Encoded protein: CASSLGLFTGELFF.

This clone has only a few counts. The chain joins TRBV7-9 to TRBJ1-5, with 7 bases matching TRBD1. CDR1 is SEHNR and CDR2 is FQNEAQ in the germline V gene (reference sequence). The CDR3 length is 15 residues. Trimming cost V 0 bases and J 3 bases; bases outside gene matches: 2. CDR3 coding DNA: TGTGCCAGCAGCTTAGCAGGGACAGACAATCAGCCCCAGCATTTT. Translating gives CASSLAGTDNQPQHF.